Shown below are 30 T cell receptor beta chains from a single sample sequenced in a study of cytomegalovirus exposure and HLA in healthy donors. Researchers ran the PCR with 60 Vbeta and 13 Jbeta primers. Produced via immunoSEQ multiplex PCR; TCRdb's table is partial and in-frame only. Of approximately 170,000 clones in the sample, just under 75% were seen once. Sequenced sample: PBMCs. These receptors were collected from a woman in her 30s in good health and CMV-seropositive.

This chain links TRBV11-2 with TRBJ2-1; TRBD2 aligns across 14 bases. V trimming: 6 bases; J trimming: 6 bases; junction bases outside the gene matches: 13. Germline lookup yields CDR1 SGHAT and CDR2 FQNNGV. CDR3 size: 18 residues. The CDR3 sequence: CASSSITGTSGRTNEQFF. In DNA, the CDR3 is TGTGCCAGCAGTTCGATCACCGGGACTAGCGGGAGAACCAATGAGCAGTTCTTC.

The sample holds one count of this clone. The chain is built from TRBV15 and TRBJ2-2, with a tentative D call TRBD1 (5 bases). The CDR3 spans 15 residues. CDR1 LNHNV and CDR2 YYDKDF come from the germline V gene (reference sequence). V lost 0 bases, J lost 3 bases, and 8 bases lay in between. CDR3 nucleotide sequence: TGTGCCACCAGCAGAGATCAAGGGGACACCGGGGAGCTGTTTTTT. It codes for CATSRDQGDTGELFF.

This chain links TRBV5-4 with TRBJ2-2; 14 nucleotides line up with TRBD2. Germline V gene sequence: CDR1 SGHNT, CDR2 YYREEE (reference sequence). The ends lost 4 bases at V and 4 bases at J; junction bases unmatched: 9. This CDR3 has 18 amino acids. CDR3 DNA sequence: TGTGCCAGCAGCCCAGGGACTAGCGGGAGTACGGGCACCGGGGAGCTGTTTTTT. This sequence encodes CASSPGTSGSTGTGELFF.

The chain combines TRBV4-2 with TRBJ2-1; 8 nucleotides line up with TRBD2. The germline V gene encodes CDR1 LGHNA and CDR2 YNFKEQ. The CDR3 has 17 amino acids. V trimming: 5 bases; J trimming: 2 bases; junction bases outside the gene matches: 11. CDR3 residues: CASSSGVGGAPYNEQFF. CDR3 DNA sequence: TGTGCCAGCAGCTCCGGGGTCGGGGGGGCCCCCTACAATGAGCAGTTCTTC.

The V and J genes are TRBV7-9 and TRBJ1-2, with D possibly matching TRBD1 (5 bases). V was trimmed by 3 bases and J by 13 bases, leaving 9 bases between them. This CDR3 has 10 amino acids. Germline V gene data show CDR1 as SEHNR and CDR2 as FQNEAQ (reference sequence). CDR3 nucleotides: TGTGCCAGCAGCTTGAACAGGATCACCTTC. This gives the protein CASSLNRITF.

The chain has TRBV6-1 and TRBJ2-5; D possibly corresponds to TRBD2 (6 bases). Germline V gene lookup returns CDR1 MNHNS and CDR2 SASEGT. V lost 3 bases to trimming and J lost 6 bases, with 26 bases between them. This CDR3 is 18 amino acids long. CDR3 sequence: CASSDPLGTSNPRKTQYF. The CDR3 coding sequence is TGTGCCAGCAGTGACCCCCTGGGCACTAGCAACCCAAGGAAGACCCAGTACTTC.

The chain links TRBV4-1 to TRBJ2-7, with 12 bases identical to TRBD2. This CDR3 comprises 16 residues. Germline V CDR1 and CDR2: MGHRA, YSYEKL. Trimming at V came to 2 bases and at J to 2 bases, leaving 4 bases not matched to a gene. The CDR3 sequence: CASSQPTSGRTYEQYF. As DNA, the CDR3 is TGCGCCAGCAGCCAACCAACTAGCGGGAGGACCTACGAGCAGTACTTC.

The chain joins TRBV19 to TRBJ1-2; D possibly corresponds to TRBD1 (5 bases). The CDR3 totals 18 residues. Per germline, CDR1 LNHDA and CDR2 SQIVND (reference sequence). With 5 bases removed from V and 5 bases from J, the gap between germline ends came to 27 bases. This CDR3 reads CASSPPPGIGARMYGYTF. The CDR3 coding sequence is TGTGCCAGTAGTCCCCCCCCAGGAATTGGGGCAAGGATGTATGGCTACACCTTC.

The chain joins TRBV19 to TRBJ1-5; D unclear. The length of the CDR3 is 13 residues. The ends were cut back, 6 bases at V and 3 bases at J, with 9 bases in the middle. Germline loops: CDR1 LNHDA, CDR2 SQIVND (reference sequence). For the CDR3, the DNA is TGTGCCAGTAGAGAACAGTTCAATCAGCCCCAGCATTTT. This codes for CASREQFNQPQHF.

The rearrangement joins TRBV19 to TRBJ1-1; no reliable D call. Trimming removed 7 bases from V and 2 bases from J, with 8 bases in between. CDR1 is LNHDA, CDR2 SQIVND, per germline (reference sequence). The CDR3 consists of 12 residues. CDR3 residues: CASTEGNTEAFF. Written as DNA, the CDR3 is TGTGCCAGTACTGAGGGAAACACTGAAGCTTTCTTT.

The chain joins TRBV5-1 to TRBJ2-7; 8 bases map to TRBD2. Germline V lookup: CDR1 SGHRS, CDR2 YFSETQ. This CDR3 is built from 14 residues. V shed 10 bases, J shed 1 base, and the junction held 10 bases outside the gene matches. CDR3 sequence: CASTGGPSSYEQYF. In nucleotides, the CDR3 is TGCGCCTCAACGGGGGGGCCCTCTTCCTACGAGCAGTACTTC.

The chain recombines TRBV5-4 with TRBJ1-2, with 8 bases fitting TRBD1. The CDR3 runs 14 residues. CDR1 is SGHNT, CDR2 YYREEE, per germline (reference sequence). Unmatched junction bases numbered 12, after V lost 4 bases and J lost 10 bases. CDR3: CASSPSGTGTPYTF. The CDR3 nucleotides read TGTGCCAGCAGCCCGTCCGGGACAGGCACCCCCTACACCTTC.

This clone has only a few counts. The J gene is TRBJ2-7, the V gene TRBV5-1, with a weak D call TRBD1 (6 bases). The CDR3 sequence is 13 residues long. Germline V lookup: CDR1 SGHRS, CDR2 YFSETQ. V dropped 2 bases and J dropped 6 bases, with 12 bases sitting between them. CDR3 nucleotides: TGCGCCAGCAGCTTAGGACAGATATTCGAGCAGTACTTC. It specifies CASSLGQIFEQYF.

Notes on this clone: A much larger clone differs from this one at a single base, so this may be a read error. In nucleotides, the CDR3 is TGTGCCAGCAGTTTTACAGGAGCCTACGAGCAGTACTTC. It specifies CASSFTGAYEQYF. The chain has TRBV28 and TRBJ2-7; D possibly corresponds to TRBD1 (5 bases). The CDR3 totals 13 residues. CDR1 is MDHEN, CDR2 SYDVKM, per germline. V was trimmed by 3 bases and J by 2 bases, leaving 8 bases between them.

The rearrangement joins TRBV5-5 to TRBJ1-5; D gene ambiguous. V gave up 4 bases and J gave up 0 bases, with 11 bases separating them. This CDR3 is built from 15 residues. Germline loops: CDR1 SGHKS, CDR2 YYEKEE (reference sequence). CDR3 residues: CASSPGLYSNQPQHF. The CDR3 DNA reads TGTGCCAGCAGCCCCGGACTCTATAGCAATCAGCCCCAGCATTTT.

The V call is TRBV28, the J call TRBJ1-5; 8 bases line up with TRBD1. This CDR3 comprises 17 residues. Germline trimming cut 3 bases from V and 5 bases from J; bases unmatched to any gene: 12. The germline V gene encodes CDR1 MDHEN and CDR2 SYDVKM. CDR3 amino acids: CASSLIERTGSDQPQHF. CDR3 DNA: TGTGCCAGCAGTTTGATTGAACGGACAGGGAGTGATCAGCCCCAGCATTTT.

This clone was picked up many times. This sequence joins TRBV2 and TRBJ2-4, with 10 positions matching TRBD1. This CDR3 contains 16 residues. Germline loops: CDR1 SNHLY, CDR2 FYNNEI. V shed 5 bases, J shed 1 base, and the junction held 5 bases outside the gene matches. CDR3: CASSQTGGAAKNIQYF. The CDR3 nucleotides are TGTGCCAGCAGTCAGACAGGGGGCGCTGCCAAAAACATTCAGTACTTC.

The chain uses TRBV6-5 and TRBJ2-7, with 11 positions matching TRBD1. This CDR3 contains 16 residues. Germline values: CDR1 MNHEY, CDR2 SVGAGI. V trimming: 0 bases; J trimming: 4 bases; junction bases outside the gene matches: 5. DNA of the CDR3: TGTGCCAGCAGTTACTCGACAGGACAGGGGGCTTACGAGCAGTACTTC. Its translation: CASSYSTGQGAYEQYF.

The genes are TRBV5-5 and TRBJ2-2; TRBD2 matches 12 bases. The germline V gene has CDR1 SGHKS and CDR2 YYEKEE (reference sequence). The trim removed 4 bases at V and 5 bases at J, leaving 6 bases unmatched. The CDR3 length is 16 residues. The CDR3 protein is CASSLTSGRGTGELFF. The DNA of the CDR3 is TGTGCCAGCAGCCTGACTAGCGGGAGAGGAACCGGGGAGCTGTTTTTT.

The table lists this clone with a few counts. The chain employs TRBV28 and TRBJ2-1, with D unclear. V was clipped by 3 bases and J by 7 bases, with 10 bases between them. The CDR3 runs 13 residues. Germline loops: CDR1 MDHEN, CDR2 SYDVKM. CDR3 DNA: TGTGCCAGCAGTTTCGGCCAAGCGAATGAGCAGTTCTTC. Translating it yields CASSFGQANEQFF. The full variable domain, completed using reference TRBV28 and TRBJ2-1, is DVKVTQSSRYLVKRTGEKVFLECVQDMDHENMFWYRQDPGLGLRLIYFSYDVKMKEKGDIPEGYSVSREKKERFSLILESASTNQTSMYLCASSFGQANEQFFGPGTRLTVL.

This sequence joins TRBV5-1 and TRBJ1-2; D is undetermined. This CDR3 is built from 14 residues. The germline V gene has CDR1 SGHRS and CDR2 YFSETQ. Trimming pared 4 bases from V and 8 bases from J, leaving 18 bases between. CDR3 nucleotide sequence: TGCGCCAGCAGCACATCTTCTAGCCCCCTAGGCTACACCTTC. Translation: CASSTSSSPLGYTF.

The rearrangement uses TRBV2 and TRBJ1-2; a weak D match, TRBD1 (5 bases). Looked up from germline, CDR1 is SNHLY and CDR2 is FYNNEI. CDR3 length: 13 amino acids. Trimming cost V 3 bases and J 9 bases, with 14 bases left between them. CDR3 bases: TGTGCCAGCAGTGAGCGGGGCGCATTGAGCTACACCTTC. It yields the protein CASSERGALSYTF.

The chain uses TRBV7-8 and TRBJ2-6; D is possibly TRBD1 (5 bases). The V and J ends lost 5 bases and 2 bases respectively, with 13 bases between them. Germline V lookup: CDR1 SGHVS, CDR2 FQNEAQ. The CDR3 consists of 16 residues. The CDR3 loop reads CASSPYRIPGANVLTF. In nucleotides, the CDR3 is TGTGCCAGCAGCCCGTACAGGATACCTGGGGCCAACGTCCTGACTTTC.

The chain couples TRBV20-1 to TRBJ2-3, with D unresolved. V shed 3 bases and J shed 6 bases, with 7 bases lying between them. The CDR3 is 11 residues long. Germline V gives CDR1 DFQATT, CDR2 SNEGSKA (reference sequence). The CDR3, as DNA: TGCAGTGCTAGCGTATCGGATACGCAGTATTTT. This translates into CSASVSDTQYF.

This chain uses TRBV9 with TRBJ2-7; D not certain. The CDR3 covers 14 residues. The ends were cut back, 0 bases at V and 0 bases at J, with 7 bases in the middle. Germline-derived CDR1 and CDR2 are SGDLS and YYNGEE. CDR3 sequence: CASSVAEYSYEQYF. The CDR3 region has the DNA TGTGCCAGCAGCGTAGCAGAATACTCCTACGAGCAGTACTTC.

This clone was seen once. The rearrangement links TRBV5-6 to TRBJ1-2; D may be TRBD1 (6 bases). Germline lookup yields CDR1 SGHDT and CDR2 YYEEEE. CDR3 length equals 16 residues. The V end lost 4 bases, the J end lost 2 bases, and 18 bases lay between the germline ends. The CDR3 loop reads CASSLSSGTLNYGYTF. The CDR3 coding sequence is TGTGCCAGCAGCCTTTCTTCCGGGACACTGAACTATGGCTACACCTTC.

The chain joins TRBV28 to TRBJ2-7; 14 positions agree with TRBD2. The CDR3 extends over 16 amino acids. V was pared by 4 bases and J by 5 bases, with 7 bases of the junction left unmatched. Germline V gives CDR1 MDHEN, CDR2 SYDVKM. The CDR3 is CASSSLTSGRANEQYF. CDR3 sequence (DNA): TGTGCCAGCAGTTCGTTGACTAGCGGGAGGGCCAACGAGCAGTACTTC.

The chain recombines TRBV5-1 with TRBJ2-1; 11 bases align to TRBD2. The CDR3 runs to 19 residues. Germline lookup yields CDR1 SGHRS and CDR2 YFSETQ. V shed 0 bases and J 2 bases; nucleotides not matched to a gene: 10. DNA of the CDR3: TGCGCCAGCAGCTTGGGGTCACTAGCGGGAGCGGCCGCCTACAATGAGCAGTTCTTC. This encodes CASSLGSLAGAAAYNEQFF.

The genes are TRBV28 and TRBJ1-5; tentatively, D is TRBD1 (6 bases). V was trimmed by 11 bases and J by 6 bases, leaving 14 bases between them. In germline, CDR1 is MDHEN, CDR2 SYDVKM. This CDR3 is built from 12 residues. Written as DNA, the CDR3 is TGTGCCGCCCGGGGGGGCGGTCAGCCCCAGCATTTT. Translated, it gives CAARGGGQPQHF.

The chain employs TRBV5-1 and TRBJ2-5; the match to TRBD2 covers 15 bases. CDR1 is SGHRS and CDR2 is YFSETQ in the germline V gene. There are 18 residues in the CDR3. V lost 4 bases and J lost 5; bases outside the gene matches: 12. This CDR3 reads CASSDQRTSGRAGETQYF. In DNA form, the CDR3 reads TGCGCCAGCAGCGATCAAAGGACTAGCGGGAGGGCCGGGGAGACCCAGTACTTC.